Listed below are T cell receptor beta chains from one sample, sequenced in a study of radiation and T cells in renal cell carcinoma. The protocol was immunoSEQ multiplex PCR, while the TCRdb copy is restricted to in-frame clones and leaves out a portion. In the table there are 15,000 to 17,000 clones, approximately 50% of which are singletons. Sequenced here: tumor tissue, sampled from a patient whose treatment was nephrectomy without radiotherapy. Receptor source: a man aged 45-60 years with renal cell carcinoma. Both conserved end residues are part of each CDR3. D genes are given only for firm matches. Clone size is shown for a subset of rows, as once, few, many or a class of expanded clone.

>-|15|TRBJ1-1|medium-sized|TRBV4-1
CASSLGQSVNTEAFF
TGCGCCAGCAGCCTCGGACAAAGCGTGAACACTGAAGCTTTCTTT
>TRBD1|16|TRBJ2-3|-|TRBV27
CASSLRPGQVTDTQYF
TGTGCCAGCAGTTTACGGCCGGGACAGGTCACAGATACGCAGTATTTT
>TRBD2|12|TRBJ2-7|-|TRBV2
CASLAGTYEQYF
TGTGCCAGCCTAGCGGGAACCTACGAGCAGTACTTC
>TRBD1|18|TRBJ1-1|medium-sized|TRBV19
CASSDEAGTGAGNTEAFF
TGTGCCAGTAGTGACGAGGCCGGGACAGGGGCGGGCAACACTGAAGCTTTCTTT
>-|15|TRBJ2-7|-|TRBV5-5
CASSLEGGNSYEQYF
TGTGCCAGCAGCTTGGAAGGGGGTAACTCCTACGAGCAGTACTTC
>TRBD2|14|TRBJ2-2|many|TRBV29-1
CSVVSGSGAGELFF
TGCAGCGTTGTGAGCGGGAGTGGGGCCGGGGAGCTGTTTTTT
>TRBD1|14|TRBJ2-7|-|TRBV10-3
CAISEEAGGDEQYF
TGTGCCATCAGTGAGGAGGCAGGGGGCGACGAGCAGTACTTC
>-|13|TRBJ2-1|-|TRBV7-9
CASNSPSYNEQFF
TGTGCCAGCAACTCTCCCTCCTACAATGAGCAGTTCTTC
>-|14|TRBJ1-4|-|TRBV7-6
CASSLRGLNEKLFF
TGTGCCAGCAGCCTCCGGGGTCTTAATGAAAAACTGTTTTTT
>TRBD2|14|TRBJ2-3|-|TRBV18
CASSPLTSGDTQYF
TGTGCCAGCTCACCCCTGACTAGCGGTGATACGCAGTATTTT
>TRBD2|14|TRBJ2-1|few|TRBV18
CASSPERDYNEQFF
TGTGCCAGCTCACCAGAGCGGGACTACAATGAGCAGTTCTTC
>-|13|TRBJ1-2|-|TRBV27
CASSLSRNYGYTF
TGTGCCAGCAGTTTATCCAGAAACTATGGCTACACCTTC
>-|12|TRBJ1-1|many|TRBV9
CASSVGAGEAFF
TGTGCCAGCAGCGTTGGGGCAGGGGAAGCTTTCTTT
>-|14|TRBJ2-3|-|TRBV7-7
CASSLDSNTDTQYF
TGTGCCAGCAGCTTAGATAGCAACACAGATACGCAGTATTTT
>TRBD2|16|TRBJ2-3|few|TRBV6-6
CASSPWRGGDTDTQYF
TGTGCCAGCAGTCCTTGGCGGGGGGGTGACACAGATACGCAGTATTTT
>TRBD1|14|TRBJ1-2|-|TRBV4-3
CASSQDRGRHGYTF
TGCGCCAGCAGCCAGGACAGGGGGCGTCATGGCTACACCTTC
>-|13|TRBJ2-3|-|TRBV11-3
CASSFSHRDTQYF
TGTGCCAGCAGCTTTAGTCACAGGGATACGCAGTATTTT
>TRBD1|15|TRBJ2-7|few|TRBV7-9
CASSLAGQGKYEQYF
TGTGCCAGCAGCTTAGCTGGACAGGGGAAATACGAGCAGTACTTC
>-|13|TRBJ1-2|few|TRBV18
CASRRQADYGYTF
TGTGCCAGTCGCCGACAGGCGGACTATGGCTACACCTTC
>-|16|TRBJ2-7|-|TRBV7-6
CASSPSEGTPTYEQYF
TGTGCCAGCAGCCCATCTGAGGGGACTCCAACCTACGAGCAGTACTTC
>TRBD1|16|TRBJ1-6|-|TRBV6-6
CASRDRSGQGYSPLHF
TGTGCCAGCAGGGATAGATCGGGACAGGGTTATTCACCCCTCCACTTT
>-|13|TRBJ2-7|-|TRBV2
CASSAELAFEQYF
TGTGCCAGCAGTGCCGAACTAGCTTTCGAGCAGTACTTC
>-|13|TRBJ2-7|once|TRBV7-9
CASSNPNSYEQYF
TGTGCCAGCAGCAATCCTAACTCCTACGAGCAGTACTTC
>TRBD1|16|TRBJ2-3|-|TRBV6-1
CASSEGQGRSTDTQYF
TGTGCCAGCAGTGAGGGACAGGGTAGGAGCACAGATACGCAGTATTTT
>-|14|TRBJ1-1|-|TRBV2
CASSEQTLNTEAFF
TGTGCCAGCAGTGAACAGACCCTGAACACTGAAGCTTTCTTT
>-|16|TRBJ1-1|-|TRBV4-3
CASSQGPTGKGTEAFF
TGCGCCAGCAGCCAAGGTCCCACAGGGAAGGGGACTGAAGCTTTCTTT
>TRBD1|14|TRBJ2-7|-|TRBV2
CASSAPGTVYEQYF
TGTGCCAGCAGTGCACCCGGGACAGTCTACGAGCAGTACTTC
>TRBD2|13|TRBJ2-5|-|TRBV18
CASSSRGEETQYF
TGTGCCAGCTCATCTCGGGGGGAAGAGACCCAGTACTTC
>TRBD2|18|TRBJ2-3|-|TRBV5-4
CASSLRTSGRGGTDTQYF
TGTGCCAGCAGCCTTAGGACTAGCGGGAGGGGCGGCACAGATACGCAGTATTTT
>-|17|TRBJ2-1|medium-sized|TRBV21-1
CASSKVGQGPVYNEQFF
TGTGCCAGCAGCAAAGTAGGGCAGGGCCCTGTCTACAATGAGCAGTTCTTC
>-|11|TRBJ2-6|-|TRBV11-3
CASSLVDVLTF
TGTGCCAGCAGCTTAGTTGACGTCCTGACTTTC
>TRBD1|15|TRBJ1-1|-|TRBV6-6
CASSIPTGAHTEAFF
TGTGCCAGCAGTATACCTACAGGGGCGCACACTGAAGCTTTCTTT
>TRBD2|14|TRBJ2-5|-|TRBV7-2
CASTVVGGQETQYF
TGTGCCAGCACAGTGGTGGGGGGGCAAGAGACCCAGTACTTC
>-|15|TRBJ2-5|-|TRBV25-1
CASSGPSQGKETQYF
TGTGCCAGCAGTGGCCCCTCCCAGGGGAAAGAGACCCAGTACTTC
>-|10|TRBJ2-7|few|TRBV20-1
CSARLNEQYF
TGCAGTGCTAGACTAAACGAGCAGTACTTC
>-|13|TRBJ2-7|once|TRBV7-8
CASSLGETYEQYF
TGTGCCAGCAGCTTAGGCGAGACCTACGAGCAGTACTTC
>TRBD2|12|TRBJ2-1|-|TRBV10-3
CAISSGGNEQFF
TGTGCCATCTCTAGCGGGGGCAATGAGCAGTTCTTC
>TRBD1|15|TRBJ2-3|-|TRBV6-5
CASTLRTGGTDTQYF
TGTGCCAGCACCTTGAGGACAGGGGGCACAGATACGCAGTATTTT
>-|15|TRBJ2-5|large|TRBV27
CASGRDPRDRETQYF
TGTGCCAGCGGACGGGACCCCCGGGATCGCGAGACCCAGTACTTC
>TRBD2|15|TRBJ2-5|-|TRBV28
CASSKLAGGQETQYF
TGTGCCAGCAGTAAACTAGCGGGGGGCCAAGAGACCCAGTACTTC
>TRBD1|14|TRBJ2-5|once|TRBV5-4
CASSLGQGLETQYF
TGTGCCAGCAGCTTGGGACAGGGGTTGGAGACCCAGTACTTC
>-|16|TRBJ2-1|-|TRBV14
CASTPTSRAGYNEQFF
TGTGCCAGCACCCCAACGAGCCGGGCGGGGTACAATGAGCAGTTCTTC
>-|14|TRBJ2-3|few|TRBV4-3
CASSQETPTDTQYF
TGCGCCAGCAGCCAAGAAACTCCCACAGATACGCAGTATTTT
>-|14|TRBJ1-6|-|TRBV30
CAWNHWRDGSPLHF
TGTGCCTGGAACCACTGGAGGGATGGGTCACCCCTCCACTTT
>-|14|TRBJ1-3|-|TRBV27
CASSMTYSGNTIYF
TGTGCCAGCAGTATGACGTACTCTGGAAACACCATATATTTT
>-|11|TRBJ2-5|-|TRBV30
CAWTSVETQYF
TGTGCCTGGACTAGCGTGGAGACCCAGTACTTC
>-|14|TRBJ1-6|-|TRBV2
CASSVVVFGSPLHF
TGTGCCAGCAGTGTGGTGGTTTTCGGGTCACCCCTCCACTTT
>-|15|TRBJ2-7|-|TRBV19
CASSDRRDNPYEQYF
TGTGCCAGTAGTGACCGCCGGGACAATCCCTACGAGCAGTACTTC
>-|15|TRBJ2-7|-|TRBV5-1
CASSPTGSGSYEQYF
TGCGCCAGCAGCCCCACAGGGTCGGGCTCCTACGAGCAGTACTTC
>TRBD2|16|TRBJ2-7|-|TRBV5-4
CASSFVTSGRGYEQYF
TGTGCCAGCAGCTTTGTGACTAGCGGGAGGGGTTATGAGCAGTACTTC
>-|14|TRBJ1-2|few|TRBV6-5
CASSPSGASYGYTF
TGTGCCAGCAGTCCTTCGGGGGCGTCCTATGGCTACACCTTC
>TRBD2|18|TRBJ2-5|medium-sized|TRBV7-7
CASSLGPRTSGGQETQYF
TGTGCTAGCAGCTTAGGTCCCCGAACTAGCGGGGGCCAAGAGACCCAGTACTTC
>TRBD1|14|TRBJ2-3|-|TRBV7-2
CASRLRQGTDTQYF
TGTGCCAGCAGGTTAAGACAGGGGACAGATACGCAGTATTTT